Here is one TCR beta chain with its context. Its antigen is as yet unknown. Germline CDR1 is MNHNS and CDR2 is SASEGT. With V trimmed by 1 base and J by 3 bases, 2 bases remained unmatched. The CDR3 length is 15 residues. The data stem from a study of T cell responses to AZD1222 COVID-19 vaccine. Sequencing used immunoSEQ multiplex PCR; TCRdb keeps in-frame clones, though not all of them. Of 120,000 or so clones detected, around 89% appear once; the ten largest clones hold approximately 12%. Overall study results and limits: Nearly half of spike-specific TCRs reportedly go after variant regions that carry no mutations. Researchers took repertoire samples only after the peak T cell response had come. Just 5 or 6 AZD1222 recipients tested seropositive at baseline.

The V and J genes are TRBV6-1 and TRBJ2-7; 11 bases align to TRBD1. Here the sequenced sample was peripheral blood, taken on day 0 of MenACWY control vaccination. The sequence derives from an adult in good health. This chain's CDR3 is CASSEGTGGGYEQYF. The DNA for the CDR3 is TGTGCCAGCAGTGAAGGGACAGGGGGCGGCTACGAGCAGTACTTC.